This TCR beta chain was found in a study of T cell repertoires in cytomegalovirus infection. Study at large: HLA-B-restricted CMV epitopes that are well studied, plus recently identified HLA-C-restricted ones, were used by the study. Public TCR beta signature analysis indicated the presence of both CMV infection and matching HLA type. Study results and limitations: Ex vivo responses were dominated by HLA-C-restricted CMV-specific TCR beta clonotypes. CMV carriers having the relevant HLA were flagged by cumulative public TCR beta family frequency.

Germline loops: CDR1 SGHDN, CDR2 FVKESK. The CDR3 loop spans 14 amino acids. The ends were cut back, 4 bases at V and 3 bases at J, with 12 bases in the middle. One entry per CDR3 protein, called by TCRdb with MiXCR from the reads. The data contain roughly 990,000 distinct CDR3 sequences, approximately 31% of them singletons. In its sample, this clonotype was seen a few times. What it binds is unknown. The specimen was cultured CD8+ T cells from PBMCs, collected from culture after CMV antigen stimulation. This TCR was recovered from a human donor in good health (CMV status not recorded). Some clones in this sample may be carry-over from other donors' samples. The chain is built from TRBV14 and TRBJ1-1; D perhaps matches TRBD1 (6 bases). This CDR3 reads CASSLLDSDTEAFF. CDR3 sequence (DNA): TGTGCCAGCAGCCTCCTGGACAGCGACACTGAAGCTTTCTTT.